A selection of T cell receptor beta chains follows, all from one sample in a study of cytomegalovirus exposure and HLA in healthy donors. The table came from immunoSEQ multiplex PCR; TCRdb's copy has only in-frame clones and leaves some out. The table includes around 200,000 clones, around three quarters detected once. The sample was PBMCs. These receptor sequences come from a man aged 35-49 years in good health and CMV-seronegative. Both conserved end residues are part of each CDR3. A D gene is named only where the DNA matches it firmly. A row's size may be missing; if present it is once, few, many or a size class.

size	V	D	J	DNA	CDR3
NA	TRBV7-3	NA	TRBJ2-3	TGTGCCAGCAGCTTAAGGCCCCAGGGGATGAGCACAGATACGCAGTATTTT	CASSLRPQGMSTDTQYF
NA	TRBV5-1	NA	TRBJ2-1	TGCGCCAGCAGCTTGGGAGGGGGTCGAAACAATGAGCAGTTCTTC	CASSLGGGRNNEQFF
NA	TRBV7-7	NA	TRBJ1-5	TGTGCCAGCAGCCTTAGACAGTCACTCAATCAGCCCCAGCATTTT	CASSLRQSLNQPQHF
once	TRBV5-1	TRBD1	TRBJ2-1	TGCGCCAGCAGCCTTGGGACAGGGGGCTTCGGTGAGCAGTTCTTC	CASSLGTGGFGEQFF
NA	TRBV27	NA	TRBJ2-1	TGTGCCAGCAGTTTCATACAAACCCAGGGTTTGAATGAGCAGTTCTTC	CASSFIQTQGLNEQFF
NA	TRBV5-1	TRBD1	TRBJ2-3	TGCGCCAGCAGCTTGGGGGACAGGGTGACAGATACGCAGTATTTT	CASSLGDRVTDTQYF
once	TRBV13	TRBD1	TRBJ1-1	TGTGCCAGCAGCTTTCCTAGACAGGGTTTCACTGAAGCTTTCTTT	CASSFPRQGFTEAFF
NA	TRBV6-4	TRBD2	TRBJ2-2	TGTGCCAGCAGTGACCGGACTAGCGGGGGGGAGCTGTTTTTT	CASSDRTSGGELFF
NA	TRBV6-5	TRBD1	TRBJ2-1	TGTGCCAGCAGACTGACAGGGGGCGATGAGCAGTTCTTC	CASRLTGGDEQFF
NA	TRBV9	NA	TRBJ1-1	TGTGCCAGCAGCGTAGTCCCGGAGGGACCTGGAGCTTTCTTT	CASSVVPEGPGAFF
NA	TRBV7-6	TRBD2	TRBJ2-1	TGTGCCAGCAGCTTAGCACTCCTGGGACTAGCGGGAACCTTACCTACTTACAATGAGCAGTTCTTC	CASSLALLGLAGTLPTYNEQFF
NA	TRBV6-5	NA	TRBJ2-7	TGTGCCAGCAGTTACACGAGGTCCTACGAGCAGTACTTC	CASSYTRSYEQYF
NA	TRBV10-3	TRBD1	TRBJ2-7	TGTGCCACAGCCTCGGGACAGGCCTACGAGCAGTACTTC	CATASGQAYEQYF
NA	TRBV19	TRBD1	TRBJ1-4	TGTGCCAGTATCGGCAGGGGGCTAAATGAAAAACTGTTTTTT	CASIGRGLNEKLFF
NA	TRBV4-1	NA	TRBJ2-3	TGCGCCAGCAGCCTCCTGAGGGGGGGGAGCGGCGATACGCAGTATTTT	CASSLLRGGSGDTQYF
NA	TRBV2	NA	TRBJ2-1	TGTGCCAGCAGTGTAGGGGCTGAGCAGTTCTTC	CASSVGAEQFF
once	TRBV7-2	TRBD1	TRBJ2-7	TGTGCCAGCAGCTCTCGACCGGGACAGGGGAAGCACGAGCAGTACTTC	CASSSRPGQGKHEQYF
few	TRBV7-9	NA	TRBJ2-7	TGTTCCAGCAGCCATCGGAGCCTAGCGAACTACGAGCAGTACTTC	CSSSHRSLANYEQYF
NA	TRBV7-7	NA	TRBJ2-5	TGTGCCAGCAGCCCTGGAGGTCAAGAGACCCAGTACTTC	CASSPGGQETQYF
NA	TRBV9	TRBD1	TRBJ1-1	TGTGCCAGCAGCCCCGACGGGGGACAGAGAGCTGAAGCTTTCTTT	CASSPDGGQRAEAFF
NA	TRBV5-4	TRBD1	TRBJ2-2	TGTGCCAGCAGCTTGAGGGACAGTCACACCGGGGAGCTGTTTTTT	CASSLRDSHTGELFF
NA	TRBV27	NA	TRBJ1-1	TGTGCCAGCAGTTTACAAAGAGGCCTAATGAACACTGAAGCTTTCTTT	CASSLQRGLMNTEAFF
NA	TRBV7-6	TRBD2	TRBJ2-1	TGTGCCAGCAGCTTAGCTGAGCGGGGGGCCTCCTACAATGAGCAGTTCTTC	CASSLAERGASYNEQFF
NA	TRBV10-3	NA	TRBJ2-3	TGTGCCATCACTGGCGGTCCGAGCACAGATACGCAGTATTTT	CAITGGPSTDTQYF
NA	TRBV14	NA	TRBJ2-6	TGTGCCAGCAGCCAAGATATCAGGGCCTCTGGGGCCAACGTCCTGACTTTC	CASSQDIRASGANVLTF
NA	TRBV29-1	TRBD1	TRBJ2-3	TGCAGCGTAGGGACAGGGAGGAGAGATACGCAGTATTTT	CSVGTGRRDTQYF
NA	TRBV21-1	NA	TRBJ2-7	TGTGCCAGCAGCAAACATCAGGTCTTCCCCTACGAGCAGTACTTC	CASSKHQVFPYEQYF
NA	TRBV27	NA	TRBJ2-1	TGTGCCAGCAGTTTGGGCTCGGGAATCCGGATCTTC	CASSLGSGIRIF
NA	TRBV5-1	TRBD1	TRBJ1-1	TGCGCCAGCAGCCCCTCCCAGGGGGCATGGGCTGAAGCTTTCTTT	CASSPSQGAWAEAFF
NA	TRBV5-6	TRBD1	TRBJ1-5	TGTGCCAGCAGGAGACAGGGGGCAGGCAATCAGCCCCAGCATTTT	CASRRQGAGNQPQHF
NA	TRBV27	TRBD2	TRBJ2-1	TGTGCCAGCAGTTTTGCGGGAGAGGCTGAAGAGCAGTTCTTC	CASSFAGEAEEQFF
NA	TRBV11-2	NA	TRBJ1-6	TGTGCCAGCAGCTTAGGGCAGGCGGGGCCGTCACCCCTCCACTTT	CASSLGQAGPSPLHF
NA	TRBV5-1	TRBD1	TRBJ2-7	TGCGCCAGCAGCCCCGGGCCGGGACAGACTTACTACGAGCAGTACTTC	CASSPGPGQTYYEQYF
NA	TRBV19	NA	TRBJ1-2	TGTGCCAGTAGTAGAGCCCGGACAAGAAACTATGGCTACACCTTC	CASSRARTRNYGYTF
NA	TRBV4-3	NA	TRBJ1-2	TGCGCCAGCAGCCAATGGGACACCGGACGAGGCTACACCTTC	CASSQWDTGRGYTF
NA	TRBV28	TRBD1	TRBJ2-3	TGTGCCAGCAGTCCCAATCGGGGACAGTACACAGATACGCAGTATTTT	CASSPNRGQYTDTQYF
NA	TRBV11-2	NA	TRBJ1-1	TGTGCCAGCAGACAAATCAGGGAGGGGATCACTGAAGCTTTCTTT	CASRQIREGITEAFF
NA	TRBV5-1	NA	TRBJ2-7	TGCGCCAGCAGCTCGGTGGAGGGGAGCGAGCAGTACTTC	CASSSVEGSEQYF
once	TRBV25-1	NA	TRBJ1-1	TGTGCCAGCAGTGAATGGGGCGGGATGAACACTGAAGCTTTCTTT	CASSEWGGMNTEAFF
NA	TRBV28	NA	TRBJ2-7	TGTGCCAGCAGTTTGGCAGGGCCCATCCTGAGAACCTACGAGCAGTACTTC	CASSLAGPILRTYEQYF